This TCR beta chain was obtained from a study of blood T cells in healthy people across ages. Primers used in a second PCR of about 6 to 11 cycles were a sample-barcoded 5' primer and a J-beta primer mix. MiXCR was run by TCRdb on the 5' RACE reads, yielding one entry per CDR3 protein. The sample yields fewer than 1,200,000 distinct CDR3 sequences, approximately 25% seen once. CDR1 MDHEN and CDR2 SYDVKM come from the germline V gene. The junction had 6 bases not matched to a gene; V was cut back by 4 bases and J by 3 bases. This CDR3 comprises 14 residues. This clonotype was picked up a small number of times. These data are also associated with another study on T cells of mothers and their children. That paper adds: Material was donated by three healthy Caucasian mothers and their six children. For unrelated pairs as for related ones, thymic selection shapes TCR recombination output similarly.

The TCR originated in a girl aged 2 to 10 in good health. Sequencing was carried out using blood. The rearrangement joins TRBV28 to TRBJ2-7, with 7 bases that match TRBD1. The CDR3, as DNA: TGTGCCAGCAGTTCATCCGGGACAGACTACGAGCAGTACTTC. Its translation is CASSSSGTDYEQYF.